The TCR beta chain described here comes from a study of beta chain features in type 1 diabetes. Study-level points and caveats: In the patient group, naive, central memory and Treg TCRB repertoires seemed more alike than in the healthy donor group.

Reverse transcribing all isolated RNA meant expressed TCRB transcripts were sequenced. The repertoire was sequenced with immunoSEQ multiplex PCR; TCRdb's copy has only in-frame clones and lacks some. The top ten clones hold 0.65% of a sample with 110,000 to 150,000 clones, about 9.1% of them seen once. Comment on this clone: Its antigen is not identified.

CDR1 and CDR2 from the germline V gene are KGHSH and LQKENI. V was trimmed by 6 bases and J by 0 bases, leaving 8 bases between them. This CDR3 is 13 amino acids long. The sample was central memory CD4+ T cells from blood. V is TRBV18 and J is TRBJ2-5; maybe TRBD1 (6 bases). This TCR was recovered from a woman aged 40 to 50 in good health. CDR3 sequence (DNA): TGTGCCAGCTCTACAGGGAACCAAGAGACCCAGTACTTC. This gives the protein CASSTGNQETQYF.